This TCR beta chain appears in the sequencing data of a study of PD-1 blockade in mismatch repair-deficient tumors. The method was immunoSEQ multiplex PCR; TCRdb's version includes in-frame clones alone and lacks a portion of them. The sample holds nearly 25,000 clones; 83% are singletons and the top ten take 20%. J lost 3 bases, V lost 5 bases, and 6 bases had no gene match. The CDR3 covers 15 residues. CDR1 and CDR2 from the germline V gene are SEHNR and FQNEAQ (reference sequence). Specimen: peripheral blood, collected 12 weeks after starting pembrolizumab. V usage is TRBV7-9 and J usage is TRBJ2-7; 11 bases align to TRBD2. The sequence derives from an adult with mismatch repair-deficient cancer. The CDR3 nucleotides read TGTGCCAGCAGCGGCTCCGGGACTAGCGGCTACGAGCAGTACTTC. Encoded protein: CASSGSGTSGYEQYF. The variable domain in full, with the rest retrieved from reference TRBV7-9 and TRBJ2-7, is DTGVSQNPRHKITKRGQNVTFRCDPISEHNRLYWYRQTLGQGPEFLTYFQNEAQLEKSRLLSDRFSAERPKGSFSTLEIQRTEQGDSAMYLCASSGSGTSGYEQYFGPGTRLTVT.